This T cell receptor (beta chain) stems from a study of cytomegalovirus exposure and HLA in healthy donors. Broader study findings: With high specificity and sensitivity, the classifier reportedly diagnosed cytomegalovirus status.

The V gene end was trimmed by 6 bases and the J gene end by 2 bases; junction bases not matched to a gene: 8. From germline, CDR1 is LGHNT and CDR2 FRNRAP. The CDR3 consists of 15 residues. This PCR relied on a set of 60 Vbeta primers and 13 Jbeta primers. Repertoires were generated with immunoSEQ multiplex PCR, while TCRdb's copy carries only in-frame clones and drops some. The table records approximately 70,000 clones, about four fifths of them present only once. About this clone: Its cognate antigen is unknown.

The chain links TRBV12-5 to TRBJ2-3, with 7 positions matching TRBD1. Sequenced: PBMCs. The clonotype comes from a woman in her thirties in good health and CMV-seronegative. The CDR3 DNA follows: TGTGCTAGTGGGCCCACAGGGGATCACACAGATACGCAGTATTTT. Protein: CASGPTGDHTDTQYF. The full variable domain, in which reference TRBV12-5 and TRBJ2-3 provide the parts outside the CDR3, is DARVTQTPRHKVTEMGQEVTMRCQPILGHNTVFWYRQTMMQGLELLAYFRNRAPLDDSGMPKDRFSAEMPDATLATLKIQPSEPRDSAVYFCASGPTGDHTDTQYFGPGTRLTVL.